These 22 T cell receptor beta chains were sequenced from one sample in a study of blood T cells in healthy people across ages. A second PCR, run for roughly 7 to 12 cycles, used a sample-barcoded 5' primer plus a J-beta primer mix. TCRdb called the 5' RACE reads again in MiXCR, with one record for every CDR3 protein. The sample consists of 800,000 or so distinct CDR3 sequences, around 25% of them appearing once. The same sample was also used in a study of T cells of mothers and their children.

The specimen was blood. Receptors originate from a boy aged 5 to 17 in good health.

The table lists this clonotype with a few counts. The chain combines TRBV27 with TRBJ2-5; 11 bases map to TRBD2. The CDR3 covers 16 residues. The J segment lost 5 bases and the V segment lost 1 base, leaving 6 bases of the junction unmatched. In germline, CDR1 is MNHEY, CDR2 SMNVEV (reference sequence). CDR3 residues: CASSLLAGGLGETQYF. CDR3 sequence (DNA): TGTGCCAGCAGTTTATTAGCGGGGGGGCTTGGGGAGACCCAGTACTTC.

This sequence joins TRBV28 and TRBJ2-7; 7 bases line up with TRBD1. Per the germline V gene, CDR1 is MDHEN and CDR2 is SYDVKM. V was clipped by 5 bases and J by 3 bases; unmatched bases: 10. The CDR3 loop spans 15 amino acids. As DNA, the CDR3 is TGTGCCAGCAGTGGCCGTGCGACAGGGCTCTACGAGCAGTACTTC. The encoded protein is CASSGRATGLYEQYF. The full variable domain, rest sourced from reference TRBV28 and TRBJ2-7, is DVKVTQSSRYLVKRTGEKVFLECVQDMDHENMFWYRQDPGLGLRLIYFSYDVKMKEKGDIPEGYSVSREKKERFSLILESASTNQTSMYLCASSGRATGLYEQYFGPGTRLTVT.

The chain employs TRBV20-1 and TRBJ1-3, with 7 bases aligning to TRBD1. This CDR3 comprises 14 residues. The V gene end was trimmed by 4 bases and the J gene end by 0 bases; junction bases not matched to a gene: 3. CDR1 and CDR2 from the germline V gene are DFQATT and SNEGSKA (reference sequence). The CDR3 sequence is CSAKTGSSGNTIYF. Here the CDR3 DNA reads TGCAGTGCTAAGACAGGGAGCTCTGGAAACACCATATATTTT.

The chain links TRBV19 to TRBJ2-2; D is unresolved. V shed 2 bases and J shed 2 bases, with 12 bases lying between them. The CDR3 spans 16 residues. Germline V gives CDR1 LNHDA, CDR2 SQIVND (reference sequence). The CDR3 region has the DNA TGTGCCAGTAGTATAAGCCCGGTTCTAAACACCGGGGAGCTGTTTTTT. This gives the protein CASSISPVLNTGELFF. Full variable domain (rest looked up from reference TRBV19 and TRBJ2-2): DGGITQSPKYLFRKEGQNVTLSCEQNLNHDAMYWYRQDPGQGLRLIYYSQIVNDFQKGDIAEGYSVSREKKESFPLTVTSAQKNPTAFYLCASSISPVLNTGELFFGEGSRLTVL.

The chain is built from TRBV5-6 and TRBJ2-5, with 11 bases aligning to TRBD1. The J call is in doubt because the DNA end fits TRBJ2-7 better. The CDR3 totals 17 residues. Germline loops: CDR1 SGHDT, CDR2 YYEEEE. The DNA for the CDR3 is TGTGCCAGCAGCTCGAACCGGGACAGGGGGGCCTCCTACGAGCAGTACTTC. It encodes CASSSNRDRGASYEQYF.

The gene calls are TRBV18 and TRBJ2-1; TRBD1 aligns across 9 bases. The CDR3 consists of 17 residues. Germline loops: CDR1 KGHSH, CDR2 LQKENI. The ends lost 2 bases at V and 3 bases at J; junction bases unmatched: 8. The CDR3 DNA sequence: TGTGCCAGCTCACCAGGCTCTAAGGACAGGGGCTACAATGAGCAGTTCTTC. Protein product: CASSPGSKDRGYNEQFF. Drawing the rest from reference TRBV18 and TRBJ2-1, the complete variable domain is NAGVMQNPRHLVRRRGQEARLRCSPMKGHSHVYWYRQLPEEGLKFMVYLQKENIIDESGMPKERFSAEFPKEGPSILRIQQVVRGDSAAYFCASSPGSKDRGYNEQFFGPGTRLTVL.

CDR3 sequence (DNA): TGTGCCATCAACCCTACAGGGCTGCAAGAGACCCAGTACTTC. Amino acid sequence: CAINPTGLQETQYF. V and J are TRBV10-3 and TRBJ2-5; D might be TRBD1 (6 bases). CDR3 length: 14 residues. V shed 7 bases and J shed 2 bases, with 14 bases lying between them. Germline V gene sequence: CDR1 ENHRY, CDR2 SYGVKD.

The chain recombines TRBV29-1 with TRBJ1-2; a weak D match, TRBD1 (6 bases). The CDR3 runs 13 residues. Trimming pared 7 bases from V and 1 base from J, leaving 13 bases between. CDR1 and CDR2 from the germline V gene are SQVTM and ANQGSEA. The CDR3 DNA sequence: TGCAGCGCCGAGGGGGACCTTAACTATGGCTACACCTTC. Translating it yields CSAEGDLNYGYTF.

This clonotype was seen more than once but under ten times. The CDR3 coding sequence is TGTGCCAGCAGATACGCAGCGGGGACCTACAATGAGCAGTTCTTC. Protein: CASRYAAGTYNEQFF. This sequence joins TRBV27 and TRBJ2-5, with 7 nucleotides matching TRBD2. With the DNA end fitting TRBJ2-1 better, the J assignment may be wrong. From germline, CDR1 is MNHEY and CDR2 SMNVEV (reference sequence). CDR3 length: 15 residues.

Comment on this clonotype: It may be a read error: a sequence one base away is much more abundant. This is likely a read error, given that the CDR3 carries no conserved phenylalanine or tryptophan at its end. The rearrangement links TRBV12-3 or TRBV12-4 to TRBJ2-1, with D perhaps TRBD1 (5 bases). This CDR3 has 13 amino acids. Trimming cost V 5 bases and J 4 bases, with 9 bases left between them. In nucleotides, the CDR3 is TGTGCCAGCAGTGGGCCAGGGTACAATGAGCAGTTCCTC. It yields the protein CASSGPGYNEQFL.

The rearrangement uses TRBV20-1 and TRBJ2-3; 7 bases map to TRBD1. The junction had 3 bases not matched to a gene; V was cut back by 0 bases and J by 0 bases. Germline V gives CDR1 DFQATT, CDR2 SNEGSKA (reference sequence). This CDR3 has 15 amino acids. This chain's CDR3 is CSARDDRESTDTQYF. DNA of the CDR3: TGCAGTGCTAGAGACGACAGGGAGAGCACAGATACGCAGTATTTT.

This clonotype was seen a handful of times. V and J are TRBV5-1 and TRBJ2-3; 7 bases fit TRBD2. Germline V gene data show CDR1 as SGHRS and CDR2 as YFSETQ. The CDR3 consists of 14 residues. J was trimmed by 3 bases and V by 6 bases; bases with no gene match: 7. Here the CDR3 reads CASTEREVTDTQYF. CDR3 DNA: TGCGCCAGCACGGAGCGGGAAGTTACAGATACGCAGTATTTT.

The rearrangement uses TRBV20-1 and TRBJ1-2, with 9 bases fitting TRBD1. CDR3 length: 18 residues. Germline V CDR1 and CDR2: DFQATT, SNEGSKA (reference sequence). The trim removed 2 bases at V and 8 bases at J, leaving 21 bases unmatched. The CDR3 sequence: CSARHLPEGDRDSWGYTF. For the CDR3, the DNA is TGCAGTGCTAGACACCTTCCTGAGGGGGACAGGGACTCCTGGGGCTACACCTTC.

This chain uses TRBV7-3 with TRBJ2-7, with 8 bases that match TRBD1. The germline V gene encodes CDR1 SGHTA and CDR2 FQGTGA. Trimming took 4 bases from V and 4 from J; bases not matched to a gene: 9. The CDR3 is 15 residues long. The CDR3 DNA sequence: TGTGCCAGCAGCTCCACCGGGACAGGAGATTACGAGCAGTACTTC. This translates into CASSSTGTGDYEQYF.

The gene calls are TRBV2 and TRBJ1-2; D is ambiguous. Trimming took off 2 bases at V and 4 bases at J, with 8 bases between the two ends. CDR3 length: 13 residues. Germline values: CDR1 SNHLY, CDR2 FYNNEI. DNA for the CDR3: TGTGCCAGCAGTGAAACCCAATCCTATGGCTACACCTTC. Translating it yields CASSETQSYGYTF.

The sample holds a few counts of this clonotype. This sequence joins TRBV29-1 and TRBJ2-5; 7 bases are shared with TRBD1. Germline CDR1 is SQVTM and CDR2 is ANQGSEA. V dropped 3 bases and J dropped 0; count of bases not matched to a gene: 7. The CDR3 consists of 15 residues. The CDR3 here is CSVDEGQTYQETQYF. The CDR3 coding sequence is TGCAGCGTTGACGAGGGACAGACGTACCAAGAGACCCAGTACTTC.

The J gene is TRBJ1-5, the V gene TRBV29-1; D call uncertain. The V and J ends lost 4 bases and 1 base respectively, with 14 bases between them. The V gene's germline CDR1 is SQVTM and CDR2 ANQGSEA. CDR3 length equals 15 residues. The CDR3 nucleotides read TGCAGCGTTGTCTTTAGGAGTGGAAGCAATCAGCCCCAGCATTTT. It is translated as CSVVFRSGSNQPQHF.

This clonotype has only a few counts. This chain connects TRBV7-9 to TRBJ2-5; a weak D match, TRBD1 (5 bases). Germline V gene lookup returns CDR1 SEHNR and CDR2 FQNEAQ (reference sequence). With 5 bases removed from V and 0 bases from J, the gap between germline ends came to 25 bases. The CDR3 sequence is 19 residues long. DNA of the CDR3: TGTGCCAGCAGCCTCCCTGCCGGGCTTGGGGCGACTTACCAAGAGACCCAGTACTTC. It is translated as CASSLPAGLGATYQETQYF.

There are a few counts of this clonotype. The CDR3 region has the DNA TGTGCCAGCAGCGTAGAAGGCGGGGGGCGGGACGAGCAGTACTTC. Translation: CASSVEGGGRDEQYF. The chain combines TRBV9 with TRBJ2-7; 8 bases are shared with TRBD2. With 0 bases clipped from V and 5 bases from J, the junction kept 7 bases outside the gene matches. CDR3 length: 15 amino acids. CDR1 SGDLS and CDR2 YYNGEE come from the germline V gene.

This sequence joins TRBV28 and TRBJ2-7, with 9 bases matching TRBD1. After removal of 8 bases from V and 3 bases from J, the junction contained 11 bases not matched to a gene. The V gene's germline CDR1 is MDHEN and CDR2 SYDVKM. The CDR3 loop spans 15 amino acids. In DNA, the CDR3 is TGTGCCAGCTCGGGACAGGGTCGGCTCTACTACGAGCAGTACTTC. As protein: CASSGQGRLYYEQYF.

This CDR3 is CASSYLGPGGYTF. The CDR3 DNA reads as TGTGCCAGCAGTTACTTGGGGCCAGGGGGCTACACCTTC. The chain has TRBV6-5 and TRBJ1-2; D possibly corresponds to TRBD1 (5 bases). Germline CDR1 is MNHEY and CDR2 is SVGAGI. The CDR3 has 13 amino acids. Trimming cost V 1 base and J 8 bases, with 11 bases left between them.

V usage is TRBV7-9 and J usage is TRBJ1-2; no reliable D call. The V end lost 5 bases, the J end lost 8 bases, and 21 bases lay between the germline ends. CDR1 SEHNR and CDR2 FQNEAQ come from the germline V gene (reference sequence). The CDR3 covers 15 residues. CDR3 region: CASSPGIGELQGYTF. In nucleotides, the CDR3 is TGTGCCAGCAGCCCGGGGATCGGGGAGCTCCAGGGCTACACCTTC. The full variable domain, rest sourced from reference TRBV7-9 and TRBJ1-2, is DTGVSQNPRHKITKRGQNVTFRCDPISEHNRLYWYRQTLGQGPEFLTYFQNEAQLEKSRLLSDRFSAERPKGSFSTLEIQRTEQGDSAMYLCASSPGIGELQGYTFGSGTRLTVV.